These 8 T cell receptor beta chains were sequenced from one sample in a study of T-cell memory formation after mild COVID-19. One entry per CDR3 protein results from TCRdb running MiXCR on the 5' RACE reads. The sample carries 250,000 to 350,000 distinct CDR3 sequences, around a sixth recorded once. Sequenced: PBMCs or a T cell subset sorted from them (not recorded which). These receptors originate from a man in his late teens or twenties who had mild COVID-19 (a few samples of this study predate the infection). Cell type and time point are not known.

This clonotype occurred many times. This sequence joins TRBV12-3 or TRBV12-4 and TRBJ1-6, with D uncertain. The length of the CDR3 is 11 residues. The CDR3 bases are TGTGCAAGTTCCAATAATTCACCCCTCCACTTT. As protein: CASSNNSPLHF.

Here the CDR3 DNA reads TGTGCCAGCAGCTTGGGGTGGACAGGCATTTCACCCCTCCACTTT. It yields the protein CASSLGWTGISPLHF. The J gene is TRBJ1-6, the V gene TRBV5-6; TRBD1 matches at 7 bases. Germline loops: CDR1 SGHDT, CDR2 YYEEEE. CDR3 length: 15 amino acids. The V segment lost 0 bases and the J segment 9 bases; nucleotides outside the gene matches: 6.

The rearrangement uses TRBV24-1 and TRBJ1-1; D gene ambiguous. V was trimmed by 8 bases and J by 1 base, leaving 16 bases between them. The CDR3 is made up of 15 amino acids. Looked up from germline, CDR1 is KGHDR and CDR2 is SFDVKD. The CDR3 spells CATTVLGRSNTEAFF. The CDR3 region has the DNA TGTGCCACCACTGTATTGGGCAGATCGAACACTGAAGCTTTCTTT.

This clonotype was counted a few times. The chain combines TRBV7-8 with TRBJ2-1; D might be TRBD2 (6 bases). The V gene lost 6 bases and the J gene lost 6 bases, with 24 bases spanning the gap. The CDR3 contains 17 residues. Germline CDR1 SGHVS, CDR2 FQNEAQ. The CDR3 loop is CASRILSGLREGNEQFF. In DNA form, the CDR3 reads TGTGCCAGCAGGATACTCTCGGGACTTAGAGAGGGCAATGAGCAGTTCTTC.

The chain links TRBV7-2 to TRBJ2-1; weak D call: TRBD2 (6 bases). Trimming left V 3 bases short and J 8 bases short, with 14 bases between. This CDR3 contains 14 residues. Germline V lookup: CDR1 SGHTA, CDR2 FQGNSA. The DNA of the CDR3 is TGTGCCAGCAGCTTGATGAGGACTAAGGATGAGCAGTTCTTC. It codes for CASSLMRTKDEQFF.

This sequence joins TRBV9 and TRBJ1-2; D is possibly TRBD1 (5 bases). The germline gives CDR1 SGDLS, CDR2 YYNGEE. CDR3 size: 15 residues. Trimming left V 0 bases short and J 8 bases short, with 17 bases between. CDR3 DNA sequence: TGTGCCAGCAGCGTAGGAGGACTCGGGGGAGGGGGCTACACCTTC. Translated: CASSVGGLGGGGYTF. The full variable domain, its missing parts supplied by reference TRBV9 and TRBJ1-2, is DSGVTQTPKHLITATGQRVTLRCSPRSGDLSVYWYQQSLDQGLQFLIQYYNGEERAKGNILERFSAQQFPDLHSELNLSSLELGDSALYFCASSVGGLGGGGYTFGSGTRLTVV.

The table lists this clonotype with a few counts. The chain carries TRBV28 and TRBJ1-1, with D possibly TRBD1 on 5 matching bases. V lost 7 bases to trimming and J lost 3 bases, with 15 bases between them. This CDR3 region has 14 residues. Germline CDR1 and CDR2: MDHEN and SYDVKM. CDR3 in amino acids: CASTYRGVHTEAFF. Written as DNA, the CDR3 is TGTGCCAGCACTTACCGGGGCGTACACACTGAAGCTTTCTTT.

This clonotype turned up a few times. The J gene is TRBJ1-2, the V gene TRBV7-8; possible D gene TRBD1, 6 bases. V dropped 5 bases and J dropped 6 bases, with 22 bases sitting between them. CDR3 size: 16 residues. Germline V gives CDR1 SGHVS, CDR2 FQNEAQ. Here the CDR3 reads CASSRRGSADGNGYTF. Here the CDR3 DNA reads TGTGCCAGCAGCAGGAGGGGGTCGGCCGACGGTAATGGCTACACCTTC.